Below, one TCR beta chain is given with its context. The target antigen is unknown. A read error may produce the germline difference seen at one junction end. It was patients with CD8+CD57+ cell expansion by flow cytometry who were chosen for sequencing. The CDR3 runs to 9 residues. The germline CDR1 and CDR2 sequences are MNHNY and SVGAGI (reference sequence). The source of the sample is a study of CD8+CD57+ T cells in acquired aplastic anemia. Regarding the study as a whole: Found in both controls and patients were fewer than 35 CD8+ CDR3 sequences.

Researchers used genomic DNA as the template to profile TCR beta VDJ and CDR3. MiXCR, run by TCRdb on the reads, gives a single entry per CDR3 protein. The sample contains 200,000 or so distinct CDR3 sequences, roughly two thirds of which appear only once. The J gene is TRBJ2-7, the V gene TRBV6-6; D remains ambiguous. Sequencing was done on a sample of sorted CD4+, CD8+, or CD8+CD57+ T cells (not recorded which) from PBMCs. This sequence was found in a human donor with aplastic anemia. The CDR3 spells CASGYDQYF. CDR3 nucleotides: TGTGCCAGCGGTTACGATCAGTACTTC.